This TCR beta chain came from a study of blood T cell repertoires in COVID-19. Study in general: Sample material is recorded as cDNA or gDNA derived from T cells, B-cell-depleted T cells, or PBMCs.

This clone was found once. Assay: immunoSEQ multiplex PCR; the TCRdb copy retains only in-frame clones and omits some. The sample contains hundreds of thousands of clones, 89% of which appear only once. The CDR3 contains 14 residues. V was pared by 10 bases and J by 2 bases, with 18 bases between. Per germline, CDR1 ENHRY and CDR2 SYGVKD. The receptor was derived from a woman aged 25-40 years who had recovered from COVID-19. Sequenced sample: PBMCs or T cells enriched from blood (not recorded which). This chain links TRBV10-3 with TRBJ2-7; possible D gene TRBD1, 6 bases. For the CDR3, the DNA is TGTGCCACGGTAACGGACAGCAGTACCTACGAGCAGTACTTC. Translation: CATVTDSSTYEQYF.